The source of this T cell receptor (beta chain) is a study of blood T cell repertoires in COVID-19. The CDR3 extends over 16 amino acids. CDR1 is MDHEN, CDR2 SYDVKM, per germline. The V segment lost 7 bases and the J segment 5 bases; nucleotides outside the gene matches: 11. Clones were sequenced by immunoSEQ multiplex PCR, and TCRdb holds only the in-frame ones, with some missing. Here the sample spans approximately 270,000 clones, 70% to 90% being singletons. Seattle cases were enrolled at active infection and followed longitudinally. This clone was seen once. The source of this sequence is a human donor with COVID-19, enrolled during active disease. The donor label of this sample is uncertain. V gene TRBV28 combines with J gene TRBJ2-3; 11 nucleotides align to TRBD2. The sample consisted of peripheral blood. The CDR3 spells CASTLPLAGGLDTQYF. CDR3 nucleotide sequence: TGTGCCAGCACCCTCCCCCTAGCGGGAGGTTTAGATACGCAGTATTTT.